These 32 T cell receptor beta chains were sequenced from one sample in a study of blood T cell repertoires in COVID-19 (dated by TCRdb to 2020 to 2021). The library was made by the immunoSEQ multiplex PCR assay. The source is immuneACCESS, and TCRdb retained only in-frame sequences with V and J called. Part of the clones is not carried over; for the studies checked, unresolved V genes explain less than half of this, and the remainder is unexplained. The sample table records more than 85,000 clones; 88% of these occur just once. The ten largest clones take up roughly 6.5% of the sample. Sequencing was done on a sample of peripheral blood. The receptors were gathered from a woman in her sixties with acute or convalescent COVID-19.

The genes are TRBV6-1 and TRBJ2-7, with a tentative D call TRBD2 (6 bases). The germline V gene encodes CDR1 MNHNS and CDR2 SASEGT. The CDR3 loop spans 14 amino acids. V lost 0 bases and J lost 3, with 9 bases in between. As DNA, the CDR3 is TGTGCCAGCAGTGAAGCGACTAGTATCTACGAGCAGTACTTC. Translated, it gives CASSEATSIYEQYF.

The chain has TRBV7-8 and TRBJ2-6; 7 bases are shared with TRBD1. The junction had 3 bases not matched to a gene; V was cut back by 2 bases and J by 2 bases. CDR3 size: 16 residues. Looked up from germline, CDR1 is SGHVS and CDR2 is FQNEAQ. Here the CDR3 DNA reads TGTGCCAGCAGCTTAATAGGGGGCACTGGGGCCAACGTCCTGACTTTC. This translates into CASSLIGGTGANVLTF. Supplemented by reference TRBV7-8 and TRBJ2-6, the full variable domain reads GAGVSQSPRYKVAKRGQDVALRCDPISGHVSLFWYQQALGQGPEFLTYFQNEAQLDKSGLPSDRFFAERPEGSVSTLKIQRTQQEDSAVYLCASSLIGGTGANVLTFGAGSRLTVL.

The V and J genes are TRBV6-4 and TRBJ2-1; 11 nucleotides line up with TRBD2. The CDR3 totals 16 residues. Trimming took 5 bases from V and 8 from J; bases not matched to a gene: 11. Germline V lookup: CDR1 MRHNA, CDR2 SNTAGT. CDR3 sequence (DNA): TGTGCCAGCAGTAAATCCACTAGCGGGAGTACGGATGAGCAGTTCTTC. Protein: CASSKSTSGSTDEQFF.

This sequence joins TRBV11-2 and TRBJ2-4; possible D gene TRBD2, 5 bases. The V end lost 5 bases, the J end lost 2 bases, and 13 bases lay between the germline ends. The CDR3 is made up of 15 amino acids. The V gene's germline CDR1 is SGHAT and CDR2 FQNNGV. CDR3 region: CASSPREGTKNIQYF. The CDR3 nucleotides are TGTGCCAGCAGCCCGCGTGAGGGTACCAAAAACATTCAGTACTTC.

The count of this clone is one. CDR3 sequence reads: CVLGGRGNTEAFF. CDR3 nucleotides: TGTGTCCTAGGGGGCAGGGGGAACACTGAAGCTTTCTTT. The chain recombines TRBV25-1 with TRBJ1-1, with TRBD1 matching over 7 bases. The CDR3 covers 13 residues. CDR1 is MGHDK and CDR2 is SYGVNS in the germline V gene.

This clone was counted a single time. This chain uses TRBV28 with TRBJ1-5; D gene uncertain. This CDR3 region has 12 residues. V lost 7 bases and J 5 bases, leaving 9 bases between the germline ends. The V gene's germline CDR1 is MDHEN and CDR2 SYDVKM. The CDR3 DNA is TGTGCCAGCACCGGCGGGGATCAGCCCCAGCATTTT. Translation gives CASTGGDQPQHF.

The chain employs TRBV7-6 and TRBJ1-1; D gene uncertain. Per the germline V gene, CDR1 is SGHVS and CDR2 is FNYEAQ. This CDR3 comprises 13 residues. Trimming took 2 bases from V and 4 from J, leaving 8 bases between them. The DNA of the CDR3 is TGTGCCAGCAGCTTAAGTCCGGGCACTGAAGCTTTCTTT. It yields the protein CASSLSPGTEAFF.

There are a few counts of this clone. The chain carries TRBV28 and TRBJ1-1; possible D gene TRBD1, 6 bases. Germline CDR1 MDHEN, CDR2 SYDVKM. V dropped 9 bases and J dropped 5 bases, with 22 bases sitting between them. The CDR3 is 15 residues long. CDR3 coding DNA: TGTGCCAGTCTAGGGGGAGGGACCATTTCGACTGAAGCTTTCTTT. Protein product: CASLGGGTISTEAFF.

This clone turned up a few times. V gene TRBV11-2 combines with J gene TRBJ1-2; a possible D gene is TRBD1 (5 bases). The CDR3 is 13 residues long. The germline V gene has CDR1 SGHAT and CDR2 FQNNGV. Trimming shortened V by 2 bases and J by 5 bases, and 9 bases separated the two germline ends. The CDR3 spells CASSLNRPYGYTF. The DNA of the CDR3 is TGTGCCAGCAGCTTAAACAGGCCTTATGGCTACACCTTC.

The V call is TRBV5-1, the J call TRBJ2-1, with D tentatively TRBD2 (6 bases). Deletions cut 6 bases from V and 2 bases from J, with 15 bases between. There are 15 residues in the CDR3. Per the germline V gene, CDR1 is SGHRS and CDR2 is YFSETQ. The CDR3 protein is CASTTAGGPYNEQFF. The CDR3 DNA reads TGCGCCAGCACCACTGCTGGAGGGCCCTACAATGAGCAGTTCTTC.

The chain recombines TRBV7-9 with TRBJ1-5; 7 positions agree with TRBD1. This CDR3 is built from 14 residues. Germline V gene sequence: CDR1 SEHNR, CDR2 FQNEAQ (reference sequence). V trimming: 5 bases; J trimming: 7 bases; junction bases outside the gene matches: 8. The CDR3 reads CASSATGRGQPQHF. In DNA form, the CDR3 reads TGTGCCAGCAGCGCGACAGGGCGGGGCCAGCCCCAGCATTTT.

There are a few counts of this clone. This sequence joins TRBV5-5 and TRBJ2-7, with TRBD2 matching over 12 bases. From germline, CDR1 is SGHKS and CDR2 YYEKEE (reference sequence). The CDR3 is 12 amino acids. Germline trimming cut 6 bases from V and 11 bases from J; bases unmatched to any gene: 6. CDR3 protein: CASNRLAGEEYF. For the CDR3, the DNA is TGTGCCAGCAACAGACTAGCGGGAGAAGAGTACTTC.

This chain connects TRBV24-1 to TRBJ2-1; 8 bases are shared with TRBD1. In germline, CDR1 is KGHDR, CDR2 SFDVKD. V shed 4 bases and J 6 bases; nucleotides not matched to a gene: 13. CDR3 length: 17 amino acids. The CDR3: CATSDPIGQGTFNEQFF. The CDR3 nucleotides read TGTGCCACCAGTGACCCGATAGGACAGGGTACTTTCAATGAGCAGTTCTTC.

This chain connects TRBV11-3 to TRBJ2-1; 10 bases are a match to TRBD1. From germline, CDR1 is SGHNT and CDR2 YENEEA. This CDR3 is built from 16 residues. The trim removed 2 bases at V and 4 bases at J, leaving 5 bases unmatched. The CDR3 DNA reads TGTGCCAGCAGCTTACGGGACAGGGGTTTTTACAATGAGCAGTTCTTC. It is translated as CASSLRDRGFYNEQFF.

The chain recombines TRBV7-9 with TRBJ2-3; TRBD2 aligns across 7 bases. Germline lookup yields CDR1 SEHNR and CDR2 FQNEAQ (reference sequence). V lost 2 bases, J lost 0 bases, and 11 bases stayed unmatched. The CDR3 consists of 18 residues. In nucleotides, the CDR3 is TGTGCCAGCAGCTTATGGGCGAGGCGAGCGGGGAGCACAGATACGCAGTATTTT. It translates to CASSLWARRAGSTDTQYF.

V usage is TRBV5-1 and J usage is TRBJ2-1; perhaps TRBD2 as D (7 bases). CDR1 is SGHRS and CDR2 is YFSETQ in the germline V gene. The CDR3 loop spans 15 amino acids. Trimming removed 4 bases from V and 4 bases from J, with 15 bases in between. The CDR3 here is CASSPGGGAYNEQFF. In DNA form, the CDR3 reads TGCGCCAGCAGCCCCGGTGGGGGGGCTTACAATGAGCAGTTCTTC. The full variable domain, rest sourced from reference TRBV5-1 and TRBJ2-1, is KAGVTQTPRYLIKTRGQQVTLSCSPISGHRSVSWYQQTPGQGLQFLFEYFSETQRNKGNFPGRFSGRQFSNSRSEMNVSTLELGDSALYLCASSPGGGAYNEQFFGPGTRLTVL.

This chain links TRBV5-1 with TRBJ2-1; 8 bases match TRBD2. This CDR3 has 15 residues. Germline assignment: CDR1 SGHRS and CDR2 YFSETQ. The V and J ends lost 4 bases and 8 bases, in that order; junction bases with no gene match: 11. The CDR3 reads CASSNAGTSRYEQFF. CDR3 sequence (DNA): TGCGCCAGCAGCAACGCCGGGACTAGTAGATATGAGCAGTTCTTC.

This clone was found once. This rearrangement joins TRBV11-2 to TRBJ2-5; the D is unclear. Trimming cost V 5 bases and J 1 base, with 11 bases left between them. CDR3 length: 14 residues. Germline lookup yields CDR1 SGHAT and CDR2 FQNNGV. The CDR3: CASSTRWLQETQYF. The CDR3, as DNA: TGTGCCAGCAGCACGCGGTGGCTCCAAGAGACCCAGTACTTC. Full variable domain (outside the CDR3, taken from reference TRBV11-2 and TRBJ2-5): EAGVAQSPRYKIIEKRQSVAFWCNPISGHATLYWYQQILGQGPKLLIQFQNNGVVDDSQLPKDRFSAERLKGVDSTLKIQPAKLEDSAVYLCASSTRWLQETQYFGPGTRLLVL.

The chain joins TRBV5-1 to TRBJ1-5, with a possible D match to TRBD1 (5 bases). In germline, CDR1 is SGHRS, CDR2 YFSETQ. The CDR3 loop spans 16 amino acids. The V and J ends lost 0 bases and 10 bases respectively, with 20 bases between them. The chain's CDR3 is CASSLGEVAQGSPQHF. The DNA of the CDR3 is TGCGCCAGCAGCTTGGGAGAAGTTGCGCAGGGCAGCCCCCAGCATTTT. Variable domain in full (rest from reference TRBV5-1 and TRBJ1-5): KAGVTQTPRYLIKTRGQQVTLSCSPISGHRSVSWYQQTPGQGLQFLFEYFSETQRNKGNFPGRFSGRQFSNSRSEMNVSTLELGDSALYLCASSLGEVAQGSPQHFGDGTRLSIL.

V is TRBV7-3 and J is TRBJ2-3, with 8 bases fitting TRBD2. CDR1 is SGHTA and CDR2 is FQGTGA in the germline V gene. The CDR3 covers 14 residues. The V and J ends lost 4 bases and 11 bases, in that order; junction bases with no gene match: 11. CDR3 in amino acids: CASSSGTRGREQYF. CDR3 nucleotide sequence: TGTGCCAGCAGCTCTGGGACTAGGGGAAGGGAGCAGTATTTT.

The chain employs TRBV27 and TRBJ1-1; perhaps TRBD1 as D (5 bases). This CDR3 spans 14 amino acids. The germline CDR1 and CDR2 sequences are MNHEY and SMNVEV (reference sequence). V dropped 3 bases and J dropped 1 base, with 9 bases sitting between them. The CDR3 here is CASSLEGSNTEAFF. CDR3 bases: TGTGCCAGCAGTTTGGAGGGGTCGAACACTGAAGCTTTCTTT.

The chain recombines TRBV28 with TRBJ2-4; possibly TRBD2 for D (5 bases). Trimming took off 8 bases at V and 0 bases at J, with 8 bases between the two ends. The germline V gene encodes CDR1 MDHEN and CDR2 SYDVKM. This CDR3 is 13 amino acids long. The CDR3 nucleotides are TGTGCCAGCGTCGGACTAGCCAAAAACATTCAGTACTTC. It encodes CASVGLAKNIQYF. Together with reference TRBV28 and TRBJ2-4, the CDR3 gives the full variable domain: DVKVTQSSRYLVKRTGEKVFLECVQDMDHENMFWYRQDPGLGLRLIYFSYDVKMKEKGDIPEGYSVSREKKERFSLILESASTNQTSMYLCASVGLAKNIQYFGAGTRLSVL.

The chain is built from TRBV7-9 and TRBJ2-1; 8 nucleotides agree with TRBD2. Trimming cost V 2 bases and J 6 bases; bases outside gene matches: 3. Germline-derived CDR1 and CDR2 are SEHNR and FQNEAQ (reference sequence). The CDR3 is made up of 14 amino acids. CDR3 region: CASSLTGGPNEQFF. The CDR3 region has the DNA TGTGCCAGCAGCTTAACGGGAGGGCCCAATGAGCAGTTCTTC.

V and J are TRBV25-1 and TRBJ2-1; a possible D gene is TRBD2 (5 bases). V was clipped by 4 bases and J by 8 bases, with 18 bases between them. The CDR3 consists of 15 residues. Per germline, CDR1 MGHDK and CDR2 SYGVNS. The CDR3 protein is CASSAPRTWGDEQFF. CDR3 sequence (DNA): TGTGCCAGCAGTGCCCCAAGGACTTGGGGAGATGAGCAGTTCTTC.

The rearrangement joins TRBV19 to TRBJ2-1; TRBD2 might be the D (6 bases). Trimming pared 6 bases from V and 9 bases from J, leaving 6 bases between. Germline loops: CDR1 LNHDA, CDR2 SQIVND (reference sequence). This CDR3 is built from 10 residues. The CDR3 here is CASSGSEQFF. CDR3 bases: TGTGCCAGTAGCGGGAGTGAGCAGTTCTTC.

The chain uses TRBV3-1 (or the pseudogene TRBV3-2) and TRBJ2-1; D is uncertain. V was cut by 1 base and J by 2 bases, with 12 bases left in between. The CDR3 extends over 16 amino acids. Germline V CDR1 and CDR2: LGHDT, YNNKEL (reference sequence). CDR3 region: CASSQVQRVTYNEQFF. The CDR3 DNA sequence: TGTGCCAGCAGCCAAGTTCAGCGTGTTACCTACAATGAGCAGTTCTTC.

This sequence joins TRBV6-1 and TRBJ2-1; 9 nucleotides match TRBD2. The germline V gene encodes CDR1 MNHNS and CDR2 SASEGT. The CDR3 has 16 residues. V was pared by 6 bases and J by 5 bases, with 11 bases of the junction left unmatched. The CDR3 here is CASSEQPSGVNNEQFF. CDR3 DNA sequence: TGTGCCAGCAGCGAACAACCTAGCGGGGTTAACAATGAGCAGTTCTTC.

The genes are TRBV6-5 and TRBJ2-2, with a tentative D call TRBD2 (6 bases). The V end lost 7 bases, the J end lost 0 bases, and 9 bases lay between the germline ends. CDR1 and CDR2 from the germline V gene are MNHEY and SVGAGI. This CDR3 comprises 14 residues. CDR3: CASTLAANTGELFF. The DNA for the CDR3 is TGTGCCAGCACCTTAGCGGCGAACACCGGGGAGCTGTTTTTT.

The chain carries TRBV6-1 and TRBJ1-6, with 8 nucleotides matching TRBD1. Germline V CDR1 and CDR2: MNHNS, SASEGT. V shed 2 bases, J shed 8 bases, and the junction held 11 bases outside the gene matches. The CDR3 covers 17 residues. The CDR3 bases are TGTGCCAGCAGTGAAATAATAATCCAGACAGGGGATTCACCCCTCCACTTT. Translation gives CASSEIIIQTGDSPLHF.

This chain uses TRBV11-2 with TRBJ2-7, with D possibly matching TRBD2 (5 bases). Germline CDR1 reads SGHAT; CDR2 reads FQNNGV. This CDR3 is built from 13 residues. V shed 4 bases and J shed 0 bases, with 7 bases lying between them. In nucleotides, the CDR3 is TGTGCCAGCAGCTCCGGGGTCTCCTACGAGCAGTACTTC. It codes for CASSSGVSYEQYF.

This chain joins TRBV19 and TRBJ1-5; D might be TRBD1 (6 bases). CDR3 length: 11 amino acids. Looked up from germline, CDR1 is LNHDA and CDR2 is SQIVND (reference sequence). In nucleotides, the CDR3 is TGTGCGGACAGTAGCAATCAGCCCCAGCATTTT. It encodes CADSSNQPQHF. Variable domain in full (rest from reference TRBV19 and TRBJ1-5): DGGITQSPKYLFRKEGQNVTLSCEQNLNHDAMYWYRQDPGQGLRLIYYSQIVNDFQKGDIAEGYSVSREKKESFPLTVTSAQKNPTAFYLCADSSNQPQHFGDGTRLSIL.

The chain links TRBV5-1 to TRBJ1-3; D is unclear. The CDR3 runs to 16 residues. The ends were cut back, 0 bases at V and 0 bases at J, with 10 bases in the middle. From germline, CDR1 is SGHRS and CDR2 YFSETQ. The CDR3 bases are TGCGCCAGCAGCTTGGGGCAGAGCGCCTCTGGAAACACCATATATTTT. Translated: CASSLGQSASGNTIYF.